This TCR beta chain was found in a study of T cells in localized non-small cell lung cancer. Notes on the study in general: Turning up in adjacent lung were a median 57 of the top 100 tumor clones. The study sequenced only one region of the tumor. As a result, intratumor heterogeneity could not be excluded and remains possible. T cell clonality was highest in uninvolved adjacent lung, above tumor.

Clones were read by immunoSEQ multiplex PCR, and TCRdb kept only the in-frame ones, dropping some. Here the sample spans some 38,000 clones, 70% to 90% being singletons. A remark on this clone: The antigen remains undetermined.

V dropped 6 bases and J dropped 3; count of bases not matched to a gene: 10. This CDR3 region has 17 residues. CDR1 is MNHEY, CDR2 SMNVEV, per germline (reference sequence). V gene TRBV27 combines with J gene TRBJ2-3; 12 bases map to TRBD2. The receptor's source is a male donor older than 55 with stage II lung adenocarcinoma. The sequenced sample was peripheral blood mononuclear cells, obtained before any cancer treatment. The CDR3 DNA is TGTGCCAGCAGGACAGGGGGAACTAGCGGGAGGACAGATACGCAGTATTTT. As protein: CASRTGGTSGRTDTQYF.